A selection of T cell receptor beta chains follows, all from one sample in a study of Graves' ophthalmopathy and Graves' hyperthyroidism. Using its own MiXCR run on the multiplex PCR reads, TCRdb lists one record per CDR3 protein. The data show around 1,000,000 distinct CDR3 sequences, with 35% to 40% seen just once and around 10% held by the top ten. Sequencing was done on a sample of peripheral blood or thyroid tissue (not recorded which). The receptors were sampled from an adult man with Graves' hyperthyroidism. Both conserved end residues are part of each CDR3. D genes are given only for firm matches. Some rows have no size entry. The others give once, few or many, or a class for an expanded clone.

V gene: TRBV15; clone size: many; J gene: TRBJ1-6; D gene: NA; CDR3 protein: CATSRDSGRVNSPLHF; CDR3 DNA: TGTGCCACCAGCAGAGATTCCGGAAGGGTTAATTCACCCCTCCACTTT
V gene: TRBV19; clone size: few; J gene: TRBJ1-5; D gene: NA; CDR3 protein: CASSQGTSEGQPQHF; CDR3 DNA: TGCGCCAGCAGCCAAGGAACCTCTGAAGGTCAGCCCCAGCATTTT
V gene: TRBV7-2; clone size: many; J gene: TRBJ1-2; D gene: TRBD1; CDR3 protein: CASSIGGQAYGYTF; CDR3 DNA: TGTGCCAGCAGCATCGGCGGACAGGCCTATGGCTACACCTTC
V gene: TRBV12-3/TRBV12-4; clone size: many; J gene: TRBJ1-1; D gene: TRBD1; CDR3 protein: CATRQGAYANTEAFF; CDR3 DNA: TGTGCCACCAGACAGGGGGCTTACGCGAACACTGAAGCTTTCTTT
V gene: TRBV4-3; clone size: many; J gene: TRBJ1-1; D gene: NA; CDR3 protein: CASSQYPGEGNTEAFF; CDR3 DNA: TGCGCCAGCAGCCAATATCCCGGGGAAGGTAACACTGAAGCTTTCTTT
V gene: TRBV7-2; clone size: many; J gene: TRBJ1-2; D gene: NA; CDR3 protein: CASSLDPGWVYGYTF; CDR3 DNA: TGTGCCAGCAGCTTAGACCCAGGGTGGGTCTATGGCTACACCTTC
V gene: TRBV4-3; clone size: many; J gene: TRBJ1-4; D gene: TRBD1; CDR3 protein: CASSQGVGTGDEKLFF; CDR3 DNA: TGCGCCAGCAGCCAAGGTGTGGGGACAGGGGATGAAAAACTGTTTTTT
V gene: TRBV7-9; clone size: NA; J gene: TRBJ1-2; D gene: TRBD1; CDR3 protein: CASSSDGTGDYGYTF; CDR3 DNA: TGTGCCAGCAGCTCGGACGGGACAGGTGACTATGGCTACACCTTC
V gene: TRBV29-1; clone size: NA; J gene: TRBJ1-1; D gene: NA; CDR3 protein: CSVETRDVFF; CDR3 DNA: TGCAGCGTTGAGACCCGGGATGTTTTCTTT
V gene: TRBV25-1; clone size: NA; J gene: TRBJ2-1; D gene: NA; CDR3 protein: CASSMTTSQVNEQFF; CDR3 DNA: TGTGCCAGCAGCATGACGACTAGTCAGGTCAATGAGCAGTTCTTC
V gene: TRBV20-1; clone size: few; J gene: TRBJ2-7; D gene: NA; CDR3 protein: CSARGQLSYEQYF; CDR3 DNA: TGCAGTGCTAGAGGTCAGCTCTCCTACGAGCAGTACTTC
V gene: TRBV10-3; clone size: NA; J gene: TRBJ2-5; D gene: TRBD2; CDR3 protein: CASSYPPAGLAGGQETQYF; CDR3 DNA: TGTGCCAGCAGTTACCCCCCAGCGGGACTAGCGGGGGGGCAAGAGACCCAGTACTTC
V gene: TRBV7-2; clone size: many; J gene: TRBJ2-5; D gene: NA; CDR3 protein: CASSRDIFLDTQYF; CDR3 DNA: TGTGCCAGCAGCCGGGACATCTTCCTGGATACCCAGTACTTC
V gene: TRBV20-1; clone size: NA; J gene: TRBJ1-5; D gene: NA; CDR3 protein: CSASNTNSRPQHF; CDR3 DNA: TGCAGTGCTAGTAACACCAATAGCCGGCCCCAGCATTTT
V gene: TRBV7-3; clone size: NA; J gene: TRBJ2-6; D gene: NA; CDR3 protein: CASSKGGGNVLTF; CDR3 DNA: TGTGCCAGCAGCAAGGGTGGGGGCAACGTCCTGACTTTC